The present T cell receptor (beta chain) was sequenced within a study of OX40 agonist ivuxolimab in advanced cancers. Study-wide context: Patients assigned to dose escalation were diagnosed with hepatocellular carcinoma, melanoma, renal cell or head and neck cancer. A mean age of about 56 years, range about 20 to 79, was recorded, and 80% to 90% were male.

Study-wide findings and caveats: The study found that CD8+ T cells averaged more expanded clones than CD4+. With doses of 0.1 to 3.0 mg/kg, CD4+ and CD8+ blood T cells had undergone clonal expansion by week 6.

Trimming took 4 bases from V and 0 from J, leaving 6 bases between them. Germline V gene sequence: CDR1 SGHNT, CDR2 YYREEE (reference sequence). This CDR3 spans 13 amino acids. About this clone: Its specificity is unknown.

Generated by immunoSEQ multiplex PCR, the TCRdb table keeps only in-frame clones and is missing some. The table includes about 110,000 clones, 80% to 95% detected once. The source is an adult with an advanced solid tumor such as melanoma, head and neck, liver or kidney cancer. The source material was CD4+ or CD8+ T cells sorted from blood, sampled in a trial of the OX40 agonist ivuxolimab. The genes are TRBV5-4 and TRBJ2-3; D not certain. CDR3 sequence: CASSLLSTDTQYF. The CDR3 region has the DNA TGTGCCAGCAGCCTCCTGAGCACAGATACGCAGTATTTT.